This note documents a single T cell receptor (beta chain) sequence. No antigen is known for it. CDR3 length equals 13 residues. CDR1 and CDR2 from the germline V gene are SGHRS and YFSETQ. V was clipped by 4 bases and J by 5 bases; unmatched bases: 6. These data originate in a study of cytomegalovirus exposure and HLA in healthy donors. Notes on the study in general: Productive rates of about 87% or about 30% were seen for most TCR beta V segments in an earlier analysis. TCR beta sequences reportedly predicted most subjects' HLA-A and HLA-B alleles accurately.

PCR primers comprised 60 Vbeta and 13 Jbeta primers. Measured with immunoSEQ multiplex PCR; TCRdb has only the in-frame clones, and not every one. The sample shows about 150,000 clones, approximately 85% of them seen only once. The sample consisted of PBMCs. This chain connects TRBV5-1 to TRBJ2-7, with 7 bases that match TRBD1. This receptor was identified in a woman aged 18-29 years in good health and CMV-seronegative. As DNA, the CDR3 is TGCGCCAGCAGCCGATGGACAGGACACGAGCAGTACTTC. Translated, it gives CASSRWTGHEQYF.